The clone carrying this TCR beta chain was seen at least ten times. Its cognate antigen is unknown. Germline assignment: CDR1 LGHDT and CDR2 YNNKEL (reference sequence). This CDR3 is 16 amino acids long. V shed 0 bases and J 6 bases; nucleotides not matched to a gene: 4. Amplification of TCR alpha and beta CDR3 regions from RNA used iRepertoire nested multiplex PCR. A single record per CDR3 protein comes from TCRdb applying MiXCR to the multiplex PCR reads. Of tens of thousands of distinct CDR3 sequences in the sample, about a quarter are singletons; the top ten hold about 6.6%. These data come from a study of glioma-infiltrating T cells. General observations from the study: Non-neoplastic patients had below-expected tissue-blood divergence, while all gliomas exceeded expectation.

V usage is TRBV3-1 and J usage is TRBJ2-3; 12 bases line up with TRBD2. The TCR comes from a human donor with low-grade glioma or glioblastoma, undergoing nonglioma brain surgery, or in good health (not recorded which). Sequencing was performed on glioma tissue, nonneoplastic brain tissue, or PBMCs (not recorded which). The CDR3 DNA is TGTGCCAGCAGCCAAGATACGACTAGCGGGGGTGATACGCAGTATTTT. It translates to CASSQDTTSGGDTQYF.